The 24 T cell receptor beta chains below all came from one sample that was sequenced in a study of T cell responses to AZD1222 COVID-19 vaccine. Data came from immunoSEQ multiplex PCR; TCRdb stores just in-frame clones and leaves some out. Of around 100,000 clones in the sample, around 89% are singletons; the top ten hold about 1.7%. Specimen: peripheral blood, collected on day 0 of AZD1222 vaccination. The origin of the receptors is an adult in good health.

This clone was counted a single time. This sequence joins TRBV11-2 and TRBJ2-7; 9 bases are shared with TRBD1. V shed 4 bases and J 6 bases; nucleotides not matched to a gene: 7. Germline loops: CDR1 SGHAT, CDR2 FQNNGV. The CDR3 is made up of 14 amino acids. The CDR3 region has the DNA TGTGCCAGCAGCTCCCCGGGACAGGGTGGCGAGCAGTACTTC. As protein: CASSSPGQGGEQYF.

The chain links TRBV12-3 or TRBV12-4 to TRBJ1-2, with 7 bases that match TRBD1. The junction had 1 base not matched to a gene; V was cut back by 5 bases and J by 7 bases. CDR3 length: 11 residues. The CDR3 DNA is TGTGCCAGCAGTCGGACAGGTGGCTACACCTTC. The encoded protein is CASSRTGGYTF.

This clone was seen just once. The chain employs TRBV2 and TRBJ1-5; 7 nucleotides match TRBD1. The CDR3 runs to 14 residues. Germline loops: CDR1 SNHLY, CDR2 FYNNEI. With 6 bases clipped from V and 0 bases from J, the junction kept 2 bases outside the gene matches. In nucleotides, the CDR3 is TGTGCCAGCAGAGCAGGGGGTAGCAATCAGCCCCAGCATTTT. This translates into CASRAGGSNQPQHF.

The CDR3 coding sequence is TGCGCCAGCAGCTTGCAAGAGACCCAGTACTTC. Amino acid sequence: CASSLQETQYF. This chain joins TRBV5-1 and TRBJ2-5; D is ambiguous. The CDR3 sequence is 11 residues long. Germline CDR1 and CDR2: SGHRS and YFSETQ. V was pared by 1 base and J by 2 bases, with 0 bases between.

The chain's CDR3 is CASSLSRSAGGLGEKLFF. The CDR3 nucleotides are TGTGCCAGCAGTTTATCGAGGAGTGCCGGGGGACTGGGCGAAAAACTGTTTTTT. The chain has TRBV27 and TRBJ1-4; tentative D call: TRBD1 (5 bases). Germline CDR1 is MNHEY and CDR2 is SMNVEV (reference sequence). Trimming stripped 0 bases from V and 8 bases from J, with 22 bases between. The CDR3 contains 18 residues.

The V gene is TRBV15, the J gene TRBJ1-5; tentatively, D is TRBD1 (5 bases). Germline CDR1 reads LNHNV; CDR2 reads YYDKDF (reference sequence). V was shortened by 3 bases and J by 6 bases, with 12 bases between the two germline ends. This CDR3 region has 14 residues. This CDR3 reads CATSSRWGGQPQHF. The DNA of the CDR3 is TGTGCCACCAGCAGCCGGTGGGGGGGTCAGCCCCAGCATTTT.

The CDR3 loop is CASSKVKPQHF. The CDR3 DNA follows: TGTGCCAGTTCGAAGGTCAAGCCCCAGCATTTT. This rearrangement joins TRBV11-2 to TRBJ1-5; the D is unclear. The CDR3 sequence is 11 residues long. From germline, CDR1 is SGHAT and CDR2 FQNNGV. V lost 9 bases and J 8 bases, leaving 11 bases between the germline ends. Full variable domain (rest looked up from reference TRBV11-2 and TRBJ1-5): EAGVAQSPRYKIIEKRQSVAFWCNPISGHATLYWYQQILGQGPKLLIQFQNNGVVDDSQLPKDRFSAERLKGVDSTLKIQPAKLEDSAVYLCASSKVKPQHFGDGTRLSIL.

This rearrangement joins TRBV30 to TRBJ2-1; 12 bases are a match to TRBD2. V gave up 4 bases and J gave up 5 bases; unmatched junction bases: 9. The CDR3 sequence is 16 residues long. In germline, CDR1 is GTSNPN, CDR2 SVGIG (reference sequence). The DNA of the CDR3 is TGTGCCTGGAACCTAGCGGGAGGGCCAGCAAACAATGAGCAGTTCTTC. Protein sequence: CAWNLAGGPANNEQFF.

The chain joins TRBV12-3 or TRBV12-4 to TRBJ1-2; D remains unclear. Trimming pared 2 bases from V and 5 bases from J, leaving 3 bases between. This CDR3 has 11 residues. The CDR3: CASSLLYGYTF. For the CDR3, the DNA is TGTGCCAGCAGTTTACTGTATGGCTACACCTTC.

This chain uses TRBV7-3 with TRBJ2-3; TRBD2 aligns across 10 bases. The germline CDR1 and CDR2 sequences are SGHTA and FQGTGA. The CDR3 is 15 amino acids. J was trimmed by 3 bases and V by 5 bases; bases with no gene match: 5. This chain's CDR3 is CASSPSSGSTDTQYF. The CDR3 DNA reads TGTGCCAGCAGCCCATCTAGCGGGAGTACAGATACGCAGTATTTT.

The rearrangement links TRBV9 to TRBJ1-2; D perhaps matches TRBD1 (5 bases). The CDR3 contains 18 residues. Germline CDR1 reads SGDLS; CDR2 reads YYNGEE. Trimming removed 2 bases from V and 1 base from J, with 21 bases in between. CDR3 region: CASSVTGHGATHNYGYTF. The CDR3, as DNA: TGTGCCAGCAGCGTTACCGGACACGGGGCTACCCATAACTATGGCTACACCTTC.

This chain joins TRBV12-3 or TRBV12-4 and TRBJ2-5, with D unresolved. The CDR3 is 12 amino acids. V lost 8 bases, J lost 2 bases, and 9 bases lay in between. The CDR3: CASGSWQETQYF. The CDR3, as DNA: TGTGCCAGCGGGTCTTGGCAAGAGACCCAGTACTTC.

The V gene is TRBV13, the J gene TRBJ2-7; the match to TRBD2 covers 8 bases. This CDR3 contains 18 residues. V shed 5 bases, J shed 1 base, and the junction held 16 bases outside the gene matches. Germline V gives CDR1 PRHDT, CDR2 FYEKMQ (reference sequence). The CDR3 spells CASSQRKSAGGMSYEQYF. The CDR3, as DNA: TGTGCCAGCAGCCAAAGGAAGTCTGCGGGGGGAATGTCCTACGAGCAGTACTTC. The entire variable domain, with the rest obtained from reference TRBV13 and TRBJ2-7, is as follows: AAGVIQSPRHLIKEKRETATLKCYPIPRHDTVYWYQQGPGQDPQFLISFYEKMQSDKGSIPDRFSAQQFSDYHSELNMSSLELGDSALYFCASSQRKSAGGMSYEQYFGPGTRLTVT.

The J gene is TRBJ1-4, the V gene TRBV10-3, with unresolved D. The CDR3 has 13 residues. Germline V gene data show CDR1 as ENHRY and CDR2 as SYGVKD. Trimming shortened V by 2 bases and J by 4 bases, and 5 bases separated the two germline ends. This chain's CDR3 is CAISEQVNEKLFF. The CDR3 DNA follows: TGTGCCATCAGTGAGCAGGTTAATGAAAAACTGTTTTTT.

This sequence joins TRBV11-2 and TRBJ2-1; possibly TRBD1 for D (6 bases). The CDR3 consists of 15 residues. V lost 5 bases and J lost 7, with 18 bases in between. CDR1 SGHAT and CDR2 FQNNGV come from the germline V gene. The CDR3 sequence is CASSPMDRNPNEQFF. CDR3 nucleotide sequence: TGTGCCAGCAGCCCGATGGACAGAAACCCTAATGAGCAGTTCTTC.

The chain employs TRBV5-6 and TRBJ2-7; D remains unclear. CDR1 is SGHDT, CDR2 YYEEEE, per germline. The CDR3 loop spans 13 amino acids. V was pared by 4 bases and J by 0 bases, with 8 bases between. CDR3 residues: CASSPRLSYEQYF. CDR3 nucleotides: TGTGCCAGCAGCCCACGACTCTCCTACGAGCAGTACTTC.

The chain carries TRBV18 and TRBJ2-7; TRBD1 matches 7 bases. Germline CDR1 reads KGHSH; CDR2 reads LQKENI. This CDR3 has 15 amino acids. V was pared by 4 bases and J by 1 base, with 7 bases of the junction left unmatched. CDR3: CASSLTGQESYEQYF. As DNA, the CDR3 is TGTGCCAGCTCACTGACCGGACAGGAGTCCTACGAGCAGTACTTC.

The rearrangement links TRBV6-5 to TRBJ1-2; D possibly corresponds to TRBD1 (6 bases). Germline V CDR1 and CDR2: MNHEY, SVGAGI. The CDR3 consists of 13 residues. Deletions cut 0 bases from V and 12 bases from J, with 14 bases between. The CDR3 here is CASSYSSQGLDTF. CDR3 bases: TGTGCCAGCAGTTACTCGTCACAGGGCCTTGACACCTTC.

The chain is built from TRBV9 and TRBJ2-7; possible D gene TRBD1, 5 bases. V was shortened by 0 bases and J by 3 bases, with 7 bases between the two germline ends. Germline lookup yields CDR1 SGDLS and CDR2 YYNGEE. This CDR3 is built from 13 residues. CDR3: CASSVGQNYEQYF. CDR3 sequence (DNA): TGTGCCAGCAGCGTAGGACAGAACTACGAGCAGTACTTC.

The rearrangement joins TRBV19 to TRBJ1-2, with TRBD1 identical over 7 bases. This CDR3 region has 17 residues. V lost 4 bases, J lost 2 bases, and 13 bases stayed unmatched. Germline CDR1 LNHDA, CDR2 SQIVND (reference sequence). This CDR3 is CASSKKHTGETNYGYTF. The CDR3 DNA is TGTGCCAGTAGTAAGAAACACACAGGGGAAACAAACTATGGCTACACCTTC.

The chain recombines TRBV27 with TRBJ2-1, with D unclear. Deletions cut 4 bases from V and 4 bases from J, with 2 bases between. CDR1 is MNHEY, CDR2 SMNVEV, per germline (reference sequence). This CDR3 is 11 amino acids long. Here the CDR3 reads CASSWYNEQFF. CDR3 nucleotide sequence: TGTGCCAGCAGTTGGTACAATGAGCAGTTCTTC.

The chain is built from TRBV4-1 and TRBJ2-2; D not certain. Trimming removed 0 bases from V and 7 bases from J, with 3 bases in between. The CDR3 has 12 amino acids. The germline V gene encodes CDR1 MGHRA and CDR2 YSYEKL. In nucleotides, the CDR3 is TGCGCCAGCAGCCAAGAGTACGGGGAGCTGTTTTTT. It encodes CASSQEYGELFF.

This chain uses TRBV5-4 with TRBJ2-3; D might be TRBD2 (6 bases). Trimming pared 10 bases from V and 4 bases from J, leaving 19 bases between. The CDR3 is made up of 14 amino acids. Germline-derived CDR1 and CDR2 are SGHNT and YYREEE (reference sequence). This CDR3 is CASRRDRGADTQYF. In DNA, the CDR3 is TGTGCCTCGCGGCGGGACCGCGGGGCAGATACGCAGTATTTT.

The V and J genes are TRBV7-8 and TRBJ2-1, with D unresolved. The CDR3 consists of 12 residues. In germline, CDR1 is SGHVS, CDR2 FQNEAQ. Trimming took off 5 bases at V and 5 bases at J, with 7 bases between the two ends. The CDR3 region is CASSRYNNEQFF. CDR3 nucleotide sequence: TGTGCCAGCAGCCGATATAACAATGAGCAGTTCTTC.